The source of this T cell receptor beta chain is a study of T cells in localized non-small cell lung cancer. General study points: Median approximately 61 top-100 tumor clones were shared with paired adjacent lung. Uninvolved adjacent lung, not tumor, had the highest T cell clonality. Because only a single region of the tumor was sequenced, heterogeneity remains possible.

Sequencing used immunoSEQ multiplex PCR; TCRdb keeps in-frame clones, though not all of them. The sample carries 50,000 to 75,000 clones, around nine tenths recorded once. Germline lookup yields CDR1 SGHTS and CDR2 YDEGEE. The CDR3 extends over 15 amino acids. Trimming removed 5 bases at V and 6 bases at J, with 18 bases between. This clone was seen just once. Its antigen remains unknown. V is TRBV5-8 and J is TRBJ1-5; D gene unclear. The origin of this receptor is a man aged 35 to 70 with stage I squamous cell lung carcinoma. Sequenced here: peripheral blood, sampled before any cancer treatment. The CDR3 sequence is CASRSRGTPSQPQHF. CDR3 nucleotides: TGTGCCAGCAGATCCAGAGGAACGCCGAGTCAGCCCCAGCATTTT.